The 23 T cell receptor beta chains presented below share a single source sample, sequenced in a study of vaccination effects on CD4 cells after COVID-19. The antigens for these receptors are not known. Data came from immunoSEQ multiplex PCR; TCRdb stores just in-frame clones and leaves some out. The table includes roughly 34,000 clones, 70% to 80% detected once. Culture lasted roughly eleven days before CD4+ T cell isolation. The sample consisted of CD4+ T cells from PBMCs cultured without peptide, taken before COVID-19 vaccination. The receptors come from a human donor who received a COVID-19 vaccine.

The chain is built from TRBV6-5 and TRBJ2-7; D gene ambiguous. CDR1 MNHEY and CDR2 SVGAGI come from the germline V gene. Trimming took 8 bases from V and 0 from J, leaving 11 bases between them. CDR3 length: 13 residues. CDR3 amino acids: CASSRLDSYEQYF. CDR3 nucleotides: TGTGCCAGCTCGAGACTTGACTCCTACGAGCAGTACTTC.

The genes are TRBV13 and TRBJ2-7, with TRBD2 matching over 7 bases. CDR3 length: 13 residues. Per germline, CDR1 PRHDT and CDR2 FYEKMQ (reference sequence). Trimming removed 4 bases from V and 12 bases from J; junction bases left unmatched: 12. The CDR3 protein is CASSSGHAGRGYF. CDR3 bases: TGTGCCAGCAGCTCGGGGCATGCGGGGAGGGGGTACTTC. Full variable domain (missing parts from reference TRBV13 and TRBJ2-7): AAGVIQSPRHLIKEKRETATLKCYPIPRHDTVYWYQQGPGQDPQFLISFYEKMQSDKGSIPDRFSAQQFSDYHSELNMSSLELGDSALYFCASSSGHAGRGYFGPGTRLTVT.

V gene TRBV19 combines with J gene TRBJ1-3; D ambiguous. CDR3 length: 14 amino acids. Trimming took off 8 bases at V and 0 bases at J, with 11 bases between the two ends. Germline V gene sequence: CDR1 LNHDA, CDR2 SQIVND (reference sequence). CDR3 in amino acids: CASRKAFSGNTIYF. The CDR3 nucleotides are TGTGCCAGTCGAAAGGCTTTCTCTGGAAACACCATATATTTT.

This clone was recorded only once. The genes are TRBV7-8 and TRBJ2-1; the match to TRBD2 covers 7 bases. Germline CDR1 SGHVS, CDR2 FQNEAQ. Trimming at V came to 5 bases and at J to 7 bases, leaving 11 bases not matched to a gene. CDR3 length: 15 residues. CDR3 in amino acids: CASSPRWRERNEQFF. The CDR3 coding sequence is TGTGCCAGCAGCCCCCGCTGGCGGGAGAGGAATGAGCAGTTCTTC.

CDR3 in DNA: TGTGCCAGCAGTGCGCCCATTACAACCTACGAGCAGTACTTC. Encoded protein: CASSAPITTYEQYF. The genes are TRBV2 and TRBJ2-7; D call uncertain. Per germline, CDR1 SNHLY and CDR2 FYNNEI. V was pared by 4 bases and J by 2 bases, with 12 bases between. This CDR3 is 14 amino acids long.

The rearrangement uses TRBV18 and TRBJ2-5; D unclear. Deletions cut 2 bases from V and 2 bases from J, with 9 bases between. This CDR3 has 14 residues. Germline loops: CDR1 KGHSH, CDR2 LQKENI. CDR3 sequence: CASSPGVLQETQYF. CDR3 DNA sequence: TGTGCCAGCTCACCAGGGGTCCTACAAGAGACCCAGTACTTC.

The CDR3 nucleotides read TGTGCCAGCAGTTACGAGCGGGGGGGCCTGGGCATTCAGTACTTC. Its protein product is CASSYERGGLGIQYF. This chain links TRBV6-2 or TRBV6-3 with TRBJ2-4; 10 bases match TRBD2. With V trimmed by 2 bases and J by 9 bases, 7 bases remained unmatched. The CDR3 consists of 15 residues. Per the germline V gene, CDR1 is MNHEY and CDR2 is SVGEGT.

The gene calls are TRBV5-1 and TRBJ2-7, with TRBD1 matching 8 bases. V shed 4 bases and J 5 bases; nucleotides not matched to a gene: 11. This CDR3 spans 15 amino acids. Germline CDR1 and CDR2: SGHRS and YFSETQ. CDR3 nucleotide sequence: TGCGCCAGCAGCGCAGGGGGCCTTTTACTAAACGAGCAGTACTTC. It is translated as CASSAGGLLLNEQYF.

The chain joins TRBV3-1 (or the pseudogene TRBV3-2) to TRBJ1-5, with D maybe TRBD1 (6 bases). This CDR3 comprises 15 residues. Germline loops: CDR1 LGHDT, CDR2 YNNKEL (reference sequence). V lost 0 bases and J lost 4, with 10 bases in between. The CDR3 loop reads CASSQDGQNNQPQHF. The CDR3, as DNA: TGTGCCAGCAGCCAAGATGGACAGAATAATCAGCCCCAGCATTTT.

The chain carries TRBV11-2 and TRBJ2-1; 8 bases line up with TRBD2. Germline lookup yields CDR1 SGHAT and CDR2 FQNNGV. The CDR3 is 15 amino acids. V shed 6 bases and J 6 bases; nucleotides not matched to a gene: 10. This CDR3 is CASRKGLERLNEQFF. The CDR3 DNA reads as TGTGCCAGCAGGAAGGGACTAGAGCGTCTCAATGAGCAGTTCTTC.

The chain is built from TRBV30 and TRBJ1-5; D is unresolved. V lost 2 bases to trimming and J lost 0 bases, with 11 bases between them. CDR3 length: 15 residues. Germline CDR1 and CDR2: GTSNPN and SVGIG (reference sequence). For the CDR3, the DNA is TGTGCCTGGAGTAGCGCAGCAAATAGCAATCAGCCCCAGCATTTT. Residues: CAWSSAANSNQPQHF.

This clone was picked up one time. V gene TRBV5-1 combines with J gene TRBJ2-7; no clear D gene. This CDR3 has 14 amino acids. V lost 6 bases and J 7 bases, leaving 20 bases between the germline ends. CDR1 is SGHRS, CDR2 YFSETQ, per germline. The CDR3 DNA follows: TGCGCCAGCAAGTCTTCGGTGGGGTCTGGGGAGCAGTACTTC. Translation gives CASKSSVGSGEQYF.

The chain is built from TRBV7-2 and TRBJ2-1; D gene unclear. The germline V and J ends were trimmed by 0 bases and 4 bases, with 4 bases remaining between them. Germline assignment: CDR1 SGHTA and CDR2 FQGNSA. The CDR3 sequence is 13 residues long. The CDR3 sequence is CASSLAAYNEQFF. The CDR3 DNA is TGTGCCAGCAGCTTAGCGGCTTACAATGAGCAGTTCTTC.

This clone was found a few times. This rearrangement joins TRBV5-1 to TRBJ2-7; 7 nucleotides agree with TRBD2. J was trimmed by 2 bases and V by 7 bases; bases with no gene match: 6. There are 13 residues in the CDR3. The V gene's germline CDR1 is SGHRS and CDR2 YFSETQ. CDR3 DNA: TGCGCCAGCGGGGAGGGACCGACCTACGAGCAGTACTTC. Protein product: CASGEGPTYEQYF.

The genes are TRBV24-1 and TRBJ1-2; 7 bases agree with TRBD1. The CDR3 length is 15 residues. CDR1 is KGHDR and CDR2 is SFDVKD in the germline V gene. Trimming took 3 bases from V and 8 from J; bases not matched to a gene: 11. The CDR3 DNA sequence: TGTGCCACCAGTGATGGATTACAGGGGAGGGGAGGCTACACCTTC. This sequence encodes CATSDGLQGRGGYTF.

The chain employs TRBV6-1 and TRBJ1-2; D might be TRBD1 (5 bases). The CDR3 has 17 amino acids. Germline CDR1 reads MNHNS; CDR2 reads SASEGT. The ends were cut back, 4 bases at V and 0 bases at J, with 18 bases in the middle. CDR3 coding DNA: TGTGCCAGCAGTGGGTTTCAGGGTCGGGTATCTAACTATGGCTACACCTTC. Its protein is CASSGFQGRVSNYGYTF.

This clone has more than one count but fewer than ten. The CDR3 nucleotides are TGTGCCAGCAGCTTCAGGGGTCCAGGGAAGTTCTGGAATGAGCAGTTCTTC. Protein product: CASSFRGPGKFWNEQFF. The rearrangement links TRBV7-9 to TRBJ2-1, with a possible D match to TRBD1 (6 bases). The CDR3 totals 17 residues. V was pared by 3 bases and J by 7 bases, with 22 bases between. CDR1 is SEHNR, CDR2 FQNEAQ, per germline (reference sequence).

This chain connects TRBV19 to TRBJ1-4; a possible D gene is TRBD1 (6 bases). Between the trimmed V and J ends, which lost 4 bases and 8 bases, there was a span of 17 bases. The CDR3 is 15 residues long. Germline V gene lookup returns CDR1 LNHDA and CDR2 SQIVND (reference sequence). Here the CDR3 DNA reads TGTGCCAGTAGTACCGCGGGGGCGCGGAGAGAAAAACTGTTTTTT. Residues: CASSTAGARREKLFF.

The chain couples TRBV3-1 (or the pseudogene TRBV3-2) to TRBJ2-1; D ambiguous. This CDR3 region has 16 residues. The V end was cut by 2 bases, the J end by 10 bases, with 21 bases between. Germline V CDR1 and CDR2: LGHDT, YNNKEL (reference sequence). This CDR3 reads CASSQNLGLLTVEQFF. CDR3 sequence (DNA): TGTGCCAGCAGCCAAAACTTAGGGCTGCTAACGGTCGAGCAGTTCTTC.

On this clone itself: In the same sample, other DNA sequences code for this CDR3. The chain links TRBV6-1 to TRBJ1-2; D is perhaps TRBD1 (5 bases). CDR3 length equals 12 residues. The V and J ends lost 1 base and 8 bases respectively, with 8 bases between them. Germline lookup yields CDR1 MNHNS and CDR2 SASEGT. CDR3 sequence: CASSEGGVGYTF. CDR3 in DNA: TGTGCCAGCAGTGAAGGGGGCGTCGGCTACACCTTC.

There are a few counts of this clone. This rearrangement joins TRBV9 to TRBJ1-6; a weak D match, TRBD1 (6 bases). V was cut by 3 bases and J by 5 bases, with 12 bases left in between. In germline, CDR1 is SGDLS, CDR2 YYNGEE. The CDR3 extends over 15 amino acids. The DNA for the CDR3 is TGTGCCAGCAGCGCACCTCAGGGGAATAATTCACCCCTCCACTTT. This translates into CASSAPQGNNSPLHF.

The rearrangement joins TRBV6-1 to TRBJ2-7, with D perhaps TRBD1 or TRBD2 (5 bases each). Per germline, CDR1 MNHNS and CDR2 SASEGT. V lost 1 base and J lost 7, with 17 bases in between. The CDR3 is 15 amino acids. CDR3 DNA sequence: TGTGCCAGCAGTGAAGTCGGCAGGGAGATTCCGGAGCAGTACTTC. Translation: CASSEVGREIPEQYF.

The rearrangement joins TRBV19 to TRBJ2-1, with D unclear. This CDR3 has 15 amino acids. Germline V gene sequence: CDR1 LNHDA, CDR2 SQIVND (reference sequence). The V end was cut by 3 bases, the J end by 0 bases, with 9 bases between. The CDR3 is CASSIRRSSYNEQFF. The CDR3 nucleotides are TGTGCCAGTAGTATCCGTAGGAGCTCCTACAATGAGCAGTTCTTC.